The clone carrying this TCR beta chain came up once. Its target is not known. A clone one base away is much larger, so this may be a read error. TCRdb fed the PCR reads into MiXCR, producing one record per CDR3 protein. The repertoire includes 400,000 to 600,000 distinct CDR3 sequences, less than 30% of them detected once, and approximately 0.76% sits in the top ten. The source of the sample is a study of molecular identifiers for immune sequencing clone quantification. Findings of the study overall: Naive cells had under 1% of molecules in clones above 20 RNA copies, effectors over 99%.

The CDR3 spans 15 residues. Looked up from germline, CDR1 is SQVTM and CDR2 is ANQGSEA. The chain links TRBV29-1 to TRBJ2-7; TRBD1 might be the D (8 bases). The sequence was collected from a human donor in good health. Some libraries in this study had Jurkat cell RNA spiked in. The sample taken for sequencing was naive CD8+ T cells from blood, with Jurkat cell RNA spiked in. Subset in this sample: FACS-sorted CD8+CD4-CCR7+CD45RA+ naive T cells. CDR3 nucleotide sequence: TGCAGCGTTGAAGAGACAGGGGAGGGTTCCTACGGGCAGTACTTC. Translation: CSVEETGEGSYGQYF.